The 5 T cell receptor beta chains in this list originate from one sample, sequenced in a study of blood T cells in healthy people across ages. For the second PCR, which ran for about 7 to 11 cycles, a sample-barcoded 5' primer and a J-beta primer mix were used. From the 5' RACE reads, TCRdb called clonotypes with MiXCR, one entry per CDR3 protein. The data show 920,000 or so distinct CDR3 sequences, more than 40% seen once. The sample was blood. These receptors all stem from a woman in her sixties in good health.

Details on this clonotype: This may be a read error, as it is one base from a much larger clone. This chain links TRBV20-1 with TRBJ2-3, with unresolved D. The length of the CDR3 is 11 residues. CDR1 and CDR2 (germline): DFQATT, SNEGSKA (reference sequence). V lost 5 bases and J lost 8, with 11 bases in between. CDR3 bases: TGCAGTGCTCCTCGGGCAGTTACGCAGTATTTT. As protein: CSAPRAVTQYF.

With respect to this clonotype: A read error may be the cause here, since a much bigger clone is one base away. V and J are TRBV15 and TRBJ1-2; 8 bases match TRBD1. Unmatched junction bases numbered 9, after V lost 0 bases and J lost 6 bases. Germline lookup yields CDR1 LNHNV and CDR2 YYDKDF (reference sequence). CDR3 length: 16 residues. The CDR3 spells CATSRDALDRVNGYTF. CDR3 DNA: TGTGCCACCAGCAGAGATGCGCTGGACAGGGTGAATGGCTACACCTTC.

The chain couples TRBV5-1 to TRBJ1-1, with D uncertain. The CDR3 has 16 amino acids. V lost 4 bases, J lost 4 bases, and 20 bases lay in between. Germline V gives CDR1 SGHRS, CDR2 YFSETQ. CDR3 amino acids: CASSLYPTSWGTEAFF. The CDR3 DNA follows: TGCGCCAGCAGCCTATATCCCACGTCCTGGGGCACTGAAGCTTTCTTT.

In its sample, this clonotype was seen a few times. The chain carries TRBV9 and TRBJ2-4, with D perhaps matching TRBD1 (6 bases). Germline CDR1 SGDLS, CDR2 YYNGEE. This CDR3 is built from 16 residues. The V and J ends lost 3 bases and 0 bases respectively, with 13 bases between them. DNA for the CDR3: TGTGCCAGCAGCGCAGACAGGAACCTAGCCAAAAACATTCAGTACTTC. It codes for CASSADRNLAKNIQYF. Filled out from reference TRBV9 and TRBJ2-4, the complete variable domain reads DSGVTQTPKHLITATGQRVTLRCSPRSGDLSVYWYQQSLDQGLQFLIQYYNGEERAKGNILERFSAQQFPDLHSELNLSSLELGDSALYFCASSADRNLAKNIQYFGAGTRLSVL.

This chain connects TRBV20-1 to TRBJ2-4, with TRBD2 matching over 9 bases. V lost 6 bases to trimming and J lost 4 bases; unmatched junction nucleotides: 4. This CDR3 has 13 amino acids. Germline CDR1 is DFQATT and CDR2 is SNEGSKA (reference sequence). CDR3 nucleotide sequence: TGCAGTGCGATAAGCGGGAGGAAAAACATTCAGTACTTC. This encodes CSAISGRKNIQYF.